A selection of T cell receptor beta chains follows, all from one sample in a study of T cell responses to AZD1222 COVID-19 vaccine. The method was immunoSEQ multiplex PCR; TCRdb's version includes in-frame clones alone and lacks a portion of them. The sample records roughly 170,000 clones, about 90% being singletons. Sequenced material: peripheral blood, taken on day 0 of AZD1222 vaccination. The receptors shown here come from an adult in good health. Both conserved end residues are part of each CDR3. D genes are given only for firm matches. For some rows the clone size is stated as once, few or many, or as a class when expanded; others skip it.

J,size,V,D,length,CDR3,DNA
TRBJ1-1,few,TRBV30,.,14,CAWSVSLKDTEAFF,TGTGCCTGGAGTGTAAGTTTAAAGGACACTGAAGCTTTCTTT
TRBJ2-3,.,TRBV27,TRBD2,15,CASSFLAGGRDTQYF,TGTGCCAGCAGTTTTCTAGCGGGAGGAAGAGATACGCAGTATTTT
TRBJ1-6,.,TRBV27,TRBD1,14,CASSRDRVNSPLHF,TGTGCCAGCAGTCGGGACAGGGTTAATTCACCCCTCCACTTT
TRBJ1-3,.,TRBV28,TRBD1,15,CASISLGQERNTIYF,TGTGCCAGCATAAGTTTGGGACAGGAGAGAAACACCATATATTTT
TRBJ2-3,.,TRBV6-5,.,14,CASSYGPATDTQYF,TGTGCCAGCAGTTACGGGCCAGCCACAGATACGCAGTATTTT
TRBJ2-1,.,TRBV12-3/TRBV12-4,TRBD2,13,CASSPDGGYEQFF,TGTGCCAGCAGTCCGGACGGGGGGTATGAGCAGTTCTTC
TRBJ2-2,.,TRBV19,.,15,CASSIAGRAEGELFF,TGTGCCAGTAGTATAGCAGGAAGGGCGGAGGGGGAGCTGTTTTTT
TRBJ2-5,.,TRBV3-1/TRBV3-2,.,15,CASSQLVGMQETQYF,TGTGCCAGCAGCCAATTGGTAGGGATGCAAGAGACCCAGTACTTC
TRBJ1-2,.,TRBV3-1/TRBV3-2,TRBD1,17,CASSQDGTGAPIYGYTF,TGTGCCAGCAGCCAAGATGGGACAGGGGCCCCAATCTATGGCTACACCTTC
TRBJ2-3,.,TRBV29-1,TRBD1,14,CSATTGGRGDTQYF,TGCAGCGCGACGACAGGGGGTAGGGGAGATACGCAGTATTTT
TRBJ1-1,.,TRBV6-6,.,14,CASSYSLKNTEAFF,TGTGCCAGCAGTTACTCACTCAAGAACACTGAAGCTTTCTTT
TRBJ1-2,.,TRBV27,TRBD1,16,CASSPEDRAGLYGYTF,TGTGCCAGCAGTCCCGAAGACAGGGCAGGGCTCTATGGCTACACCTTC
TRBJ2-7,.,TRBV27,TRBD2,16,CASSPSDGGISYEQYF,TGTGCCAGCAGTCCGTCCGACGGGGGGATCTCCTACGAGCAGTACTTC
TRBJ2-1,.,TRBV11-2,TRBD2,14,CASSPRAGGNEQFF,TGTGCCAGCAGCCCGCGGGCGGGGGGGAATGAGCAGTTCTTC
TRBJ2-5,once,TRBV24-1,.,16,CATSDLGDTAQETQYF,TGTGCCACCAGTGATTTAGGGGACACCGCACAAGAGACCCAGTACTTC
TRBJ1-2,once,TRBV4-3,TRBD1,14,CASSQTGGAGGYTF,TGCGCCAGCAGCCAAACAGGGGGCGCGGGGGGCTACACCTTC
TRBJ2-5,.,TRBV11-3,.,14,CASSLGAGEETQYF,TGTGCCAGCAGCTTAGGTGCAGGGGAAGAAACCCAGTACTTC
TRBJ1-4,.,TRBV9,.,15,CASSVRGTANEKLFF,TGTGCCAGCAGCGTTCGGGGGACGGCTAATGAAAAACTGTTTTTT
TRBJ2-7,.,TRBV4-1,TRBD2,16,CASSQAGASGDYEQYF,TGCGCCAGCAGCCAAGCGGGCGCTAGCGGTGACTACGAGCAGTACTTC
TRBJ2-2,.,TRBV5-1,TRBD2,15,CASSAGGLNTGELFF,TGCGCCAGCAGCGCGGGGGGTTTGAACACCGGGGAGCTGTTTTTT
TRBJ1-5,.,TRBV28,.,14,CASSQPSMGGAQHF,TGTGCCAGCAGTCAACCCTCAATGGGGGGAGCCCAGCATTTT
TRBJ2-7,few,TRBV20-1,.,11,CSARVVEVQYF,TGCAGTGCTAGAGTAGTAGAGGTGCAGTACTTC
TRBJ1-2,.,TRBV28,TRBD1,17,CASSLWGQGPSNYGYTF,TGTGCCAGCAGTTTATGGGGACAGGGACCCTCTAACTATGGCTACACCTTC
TRBJ1-2,.,TRBV19,.,16,CASSIEVRTTNYGYTF,TGTGCCAGTAGTATAGAAGTCCGGACGACTAACTATGGCTACACCTTC
TRBJ2-3,.,TRBV11-3,.,15,CASSLEGSGSDTQYF,TGTGCCAGCAGCTTAGAGGGTTCAGGGTCAGATACGCAGTATTTT